This T cell receptor (beta chain) was identified during a study of T cell changes during pregnancy in multiple sclerosis. This CDR3 region has 15 residues. J was trimmed by 4 bases and V by 5 bases; bases with no gene match: 10. CDR1 is SGHVS and CDR2 is FQNEAQ in the germline V gene. The method was immunoSEQ multiplex PCR; TCRdb's version includes in-frame clones alone and lacks a portion of them. The sample lists roughly 45,000 clones; 80% to 95% were seen once. The sequence derives from a female donor with multiple sclerosis, enrolled in a pregnancy study. Material: CD8+ T cells from peripheral blood mononuclear cells, obtained after pregnancy. The gene calls are TRBV7-8 and TRBJ1-1, with TRBD1 matching over 7 bases. The CDR3 reads CASSHEGARGTEAFF. Written as DNA, the CDR3 is TGTGCCAGCAGCCATGAGGGGGCGAGGGGCACTGAAGCTTTCTTT.